This T cell receptor (beta chain) was retrieved from a study of blood T cells in healthy people across ages. Per germline, CDR1 SQVTM and CDR2 ANQGSEA. The CDR3 loop spans 14 amino acids. J was trimmed by 8 bases and V by 6 bases; bases with no gene match: 11. This clonotype has a handful of counts. For the second PCR, which ran for 7 to 11 cycles, a sample-barcoded 5' primer and a J-beta primer mix were used. TCRdb recomputed calls from the 5' RACE reads with MiXCR, one row per CDR3 protein. The table includes hundreds of thousands of distinct CDR3 sequences, roughly 50% detected once. Material for sequencing was blood. The sequence was collected from a man younger than 45 in good health. The genes are TRBV29-1 and TRBJ2-1, with 9 bases identical to TRBD2. The CDR3 loop is CSVDSSGVFDEQFF. The CDR3 DNA is TGCAGCGTGGACTCTAGCGGGGTCTTTGATGAGCAGTTCTTC.